The 20 T cell receptor beta chains below all came from one sample that was sequenced in a study of blood T cell repertoires in COVID-19. Data came from immunoSEQ multiplex PCR; TCRdb stores just in-frame clones and leaves some out. The table includes 200,000 to 250,000 clones, approximately 84% detected once. The sample taken for sequencing was peripheral blood. These receptors were taken from a woman at least 80 years old with acute or convalescent COVID-19.

The V call is TRBV4-2, the J call TRBJ1-6; 8 positions match TRBD1. The germline CDR1 and CDR2 sequences are LGHNA and YNFKEQ. The CDR3 runs 14 residues. Trimming took 4 bases from V and 10 from J; bases not matched to a gene: 6. As DNA, the CDR3 is TGTGCCAGCAGCCCGGACAGGGAACGCTCACCCCTCCACTTT. As protein: CASSPDRERSPLHF.

V gene TRBV19 combines with J gene TRBJ1-6; D perhaps matches TRBD1 (5 bases). The CDR3 spans 15 residues. Trimming took 5 bases from V and 9 from J, leaving 17 bases between them. Germline loops: CDR1 LNHDA, CDR2 SQIVND (reference sequence). This CDR3 reads CASSPIGTSISPLHF. The CDR3 DNA reads as TGTGCCAGTAGTCCCATCGGGACTTCAATTTCACCCCTCCACTTT.

This clone was counted once. V is TRBV7-8 and J is TRBJ1-1, with TRBD1 matching 7 bases. J gave up 0 bases and V 3 bases, and 1 base lay outside the gene matches. Germline CDR1 is SGHVS and CDR2 is FQNEAQ. The CDR3 covers 14 residues. The CDR3 protein is CASSFGQVNTEAFF. The DNA of the CDR3 is TGTGCCAGCAGCTTCGGACAGGTGAACACTGAAGCTTTCTTT.

The chain links TRBV19 to TRBJ1-5; the D gene is possibly TRBD1 (5 bases). The CDR3 is made up of 15 amino acids. V was clipped by 0 bases and J by 1 base, with 7 bases between them. Per germline, CDR1 LNHDA and CDR2 SQIVND (reference sequence). Here the CDR3 DNA reads TGTGCCAGTAGTATAGACAGGGCGAGCAATCAGCCCCAGCATTTT. Translating it yields CASSIDRASNQPQHF.

The rearrangement links TRBV5-1 to TRBJ2-1; a possible D gene is TRBD1 (5 bases). The CDR3 has 18 amino acids. Trimming left V 0 bases short and J 0 bases short, with 16 bases between. Germline values: CDR1 SGHRS, CDR2 YFSETQ. For the CDR3, the DNA is TGCGCCAGCAGCTTGGCCGCTGGGGCCCAGAGCTCCTACAATGAGCAGTTCTTC. Translating it yields CASSLAAGAQSSYNEQFF.

The chain joins TRBV7-2 to TRBJ1-5, with D unclear. CDR3 length equals 14 residues. V dropped 2 bases and J dropped 5 bases, with 10 bases sitting between them. Germline values: CDR1 SGHTA, CDR2 FQGNSA. The DNA for the CDR3 is TGTGCCAGCAGCTTAACTACACCCTATCAGCCCCAGCATTTT. Its protein product is CASSLTTPYQPQHF.

The chain couples TRBV9 to TRBJ1-1; D is undetermined. The CDR3 runs to 13 residues. CDR1 is SGDLS, CDR2 YYNGEE, per germline. The V and J ends lost 0 bases and 6 bases respectively, with 9 bases between them. The CDR3 sequence: CASSVVEGAEAFF. CDR3 in DNA: TGTGCCAGCAGCGTAGTGGAGGGTGCTGAAGCTTTCTTT.

The rearrangement links TRBV11-2 to TRBJ2-7, with 7 bases lining up with TRBD1. CDR3 length: 14 residues. Germline V gene data show CDR1 as SGHAT and CDR2 as FQNNGV. Trimming removed 1 base from V and 4 bases from J; junction bases left unmatched: 4. The CDR3 DNA is TGTGCCAGCAGCTTAGGTCGACAGGGTTACGAGCAGTACTTC. Amino acids: CASSLGRQGYEQYF.

The chain couples TRBV6-5 to TRBJ1-6; D gene uncertain. CDR1 is MNHEY, CDR2 SVGAGI, per germline. The germline V and J ends were trimmed by 7 bases and 7 bases, with 11 bases remaining between them. This CDR3 spans 13 amino acids. The CDR3 here is CASKDYSNSPLHF. CDR3 sequence (DNA): TGTGCCAGCAAGGACTATTCGAATTCACCCCTCCACTTT.

The rearrangement uses TRBV21-1 and TRBJ1-2; TRBD1 was called by the table and not checked on the DNA. TRBV21-1 constitutes a pseudogene. The CDR3 has 15 residues. CDR3 sequence reads: CASSSHPGQNYGYTF. As DNA, the CDR3 is TGTGCCAGCAGCTCCCACCCGGGACAGAACTATGGCTACACCTTC.

The rearrangement links TRBV19 to TRBJ1-3, with D unclear. The V end lost 5 bases, the J end lost 4 bases, and 12 bases lay between the germline ends. CDR3 length equals 14 residues. Germline CDR1 is LNHDA and CDR2 is SQIVND (reference sequence). DNA of the CDR3: TGTGCCAGTAGTTTTACGGAGTCAGGAAACACCATATATTTT. It specifies CASSFTESGNTIYF.

The genes are TRBV2 and TRBJ2-5; D gene unclear. V lost 4 bases to trimming and J lost 2 bases, with 8 bases between them. Germline assignment: CDR1 SNHLY and CDR2 FYNNEI. The CDR3 totals 13 residues. This CDR3 reads CASSVQAQETQYF. The CDR3 region has the DNA TGTGCCAGCAGTGTCCAAGCACAAGAGACCCAGTACTTC.

V usage is TRBV15 and J usage is TRBJ1-5, with D possibly matching TRBD1 (6 bases). CDR1 LNHNV and CDR2 YYDKDF come from the germline V gene (reference sequence). Trimming shortened V by 1 base and J by 6 bases, and 10 bases separated the two germline ends. The length of the CDR3 is 14 residues. CDR3 sequence: CATSRAGASQPQHF. Written as DNA, the CDR3 is TGTGCCACCAGCAGAGCAGGGGCTTCTCAGCCCCAGCATTTT.

The count of this clone is one. The chain couples TRBV7-2 to TRBJ1-5, with 8 bases lining up with TRBD1. From germline, CDR1 is SGHTA and CDR2 FQGNSA. The CDR3 is 17 amino acids. V shed 5 bases, J shed 5 bases, and the junction held 14 bases outside the gene matches. DNA for the CDR3: TGTGCCAGCAGCCCTCAGCCGGCAGGGGGCGCGGATCAGCCCCAGCATTTT. Its translation is CASSPQPAGGADQPQHF.

The chain couples TRBV28 to TRBJ1-2; 8 bases map to TRBD1. This CDR3 has 13 amino acids. Trimming cost V 5 bases and J 4 bases; bases outside gene matches: 3. Germline CDR1 and CDR2: MDHEN and SYDVKM. The CDR3 coding sequence is TGTGCCAGCAGTGGGGACAGGTTCTATGGCTACACCTTC. Translating gives CASSGDRFYGYTF.

This CDR3 is CASSLDLAASYNEQFF. CDR3 bases: TGTGCCAGCAGTTTAGATCTAGCGGCCTCCTACAATGAGCAGTTCTTC. This chain joins TRBV28 and TRBJ2-1; TRBD2 agrees at 7 bases. The V segment lost 2 bases and the J segment 0 bases; nucleotides outside the gene matches: 4. CDR1 and CDR2 from the germline V gene are MDHEN and SYDVKM. The CDR3 is made up of 16 amino acids.

The CDR3 here is CASSLARGQGAYEQYF. CDR3 bases: TGTGCCAGCAGCTTGGCCAGAGGACAGGGAGCCTACGAGCAGTACTTC. This chain joins TRBV5-4 and TRBJ2-7; 8 bases are a match to TRBD1. The CDR3 sequence is 16 residues long. Germline V gene lookup returns CDR1 SGHNT and CDR2 YYREEE (reference sequence). Germline trimming cut 0 bases from V and 2 bases from J; bases unmatched to any gene: 7.

The genes are TRBV7-8 and TRBJ1-3, with 8 positions matching TRBD1. Unmatched junction bases numbered 6, after V lost 5 bases and J lost 0 bases. This CDR3 spans 16 amino acids. Per germline, CDR1 SGHVS and CDR2 FQNEAQ. CDR3 DNA sequence: TGTGCCAGCAGCCCCCGACAGGGGTACTCTGGAAACACCATATATTTT. Residues: CASSPRQGYSGNTIYF.

This clone was detected only once. This chain connects TRBV11-3 to TRBJ2-7, with D possibly being TRBD2 (5 bases). Germline CDR1 SGHNT, CDR2 YENEEA. Trimming left V 4 bases short and J 7 bases short, with 11 bases between. CDR3 length equals 12 residues. The chain's CDR3 is CASSSGAGEQYF. CDR3 DNA sequence: TGTGCCAGCAGCTCCGGCGCGGGTGAGCAGTACTTC.

This rearrangement joins TRBV2 to TRBJ2-7; D is ambiguous. Looked up from germline, CDR1 is SNHLY and CDR2 is FYNNEI. Trimming shortened V by 1 base and J by 9 bases, and 13 bases separated the two germline ends. CDR3 length: 13 residues. DNA of the CDR3: TGTGCCAGCAGTGAAGATTTGCGGCCTCGGCAGTACTTC. Protein sequence: CASSEDLRPRQYF.